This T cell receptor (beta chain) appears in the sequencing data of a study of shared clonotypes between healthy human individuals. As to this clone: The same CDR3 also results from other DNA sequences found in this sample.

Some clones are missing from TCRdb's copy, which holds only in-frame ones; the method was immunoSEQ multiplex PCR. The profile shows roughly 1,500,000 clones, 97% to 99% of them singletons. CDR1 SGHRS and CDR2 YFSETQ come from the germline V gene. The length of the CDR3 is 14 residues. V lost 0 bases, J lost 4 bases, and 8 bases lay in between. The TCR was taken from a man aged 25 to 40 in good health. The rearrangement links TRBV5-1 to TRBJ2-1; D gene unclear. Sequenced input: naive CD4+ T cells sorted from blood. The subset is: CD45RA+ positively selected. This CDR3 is CASSLGTGYNEQFF. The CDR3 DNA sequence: TGCGCCAGCAGCTTGGGCACCGGATACAATGAGCAGTTCTTC.